This TCR beta chain was sequenced for a study of cytomegalovirus exposure and HLA in healthy donors. V lost 1 base, J lost 4 bases, and 9 bases stayed unmatched. The CDR3 runs to 16 residues. Germline assignment: CDR1 MGHRA and CDR2 YSYEKL. The PCR contained 60 Vbeta and 13 Jbeta primers. Data came from immunoSEQ multiplex PCR; TCRdb stores just in-frame clones and leaves some out. There are about 110,000 clones in the sample; less than 85% occur only once, and roughly 13% lies in the top ten. This clone was seen only a few times. The chain links TRBV4-1 to TRBJ1-1; 7 bases are shared with TRBD1. The sequence was obtained from a man under 40 in good health and CMV-seropositive. The sequenced sample was PBMCs. Here the CDR3 DNA reads TGCGCCAGCAGCCAAGGGGGACAGCGCCCGGCCACTGAAGCTTTCTTT. Its protein is CASSQGGQRPATEAFF.